Below are 27 T cell receptor beta chains sequenced from a single sample in a study of blood T cells in healthy people across ages (dated by TCRdb to between 2015 and 2016). The library was obtained by 5' RACE. Instrument on record: Illumina HiSeq 2500. The second PCR ran for about 7 to 11 cycles and used a J-beta primer mix along with a sample-barcoded 5' primer. The raw public reads went through TCRdb reprocessing: fastp at Q25, MiXCR clone calling, in-frame beta chains kept. Every distinct CDR3 protein forms one entry, paired with its most common genes and DNA. Present in this sample are about a million distinct CDR3 sequences, around 48% of which were seen just once. 13% of the sample rests with the top ten. The sequenced sample was blood. Source of these receptors: a man younger than 40 in good health.

The rearrangement uses TRBV29-1 and TRBJ2-6, with D uncertain. Germline V gene data show CDR1 as SQVTM and CDR2 as ANQGSEA. This CDR3 has 15 residues. Trimming removed 3 bases from V and 0 bases from J, with 9 bases in between. The CDR3 spells CSVDVGRSGANVLTF. The DNA for the CDR3 is TGCAGCGTTGATGTGGGTCGCTCTGGGGCCAACGTCCTGACTTTC.

The chain uses TRBV7-2 and TRBJ1-2, with D perhaps matching TRBD1 (5 bases). Trimming pared 2 bases from V and 4 bases from J, leaving 20 bases between. The CDR3 runs to 17 residues. The germline CDR1 and CDR2 sequences are SGHTA and FQGNSA. CDR3 nucleotides: TGTGCCAGCAGCTTACTGGACGGAAACAGGCTTCGCTATGGCTACACCTTC. Translating gives CASSLLDGNRLRYGYTF.

This chain links TRBV7-2 with TRBJ2-7; D gene uncertain. V dropped 2 bases and J dropped 3 bases, with 11 bases sitting between them. This CDR3 is built from 14 residues. From germline, CDR1 is SGHTA and CDR2 FQGNSA. Here the CDR3 DNA reads TGTGCCAGCAGCTTAAAACCACCGAGCTACGAGCAGTACTTC. Its translation: CASSLKPPSYEQYF.

This chain uses TRBV4-3 with TRBJ2-1, with 11 positions matching TRBD2. V was clipped by 1 base and J by 3 bases; unmatched bases: 5. The CDR3 runs 17 residues. The germline V gene encodes CDR1 LGHNA and CDR2 YSLEER. The CDR3 sequence: CASSQGLGTSGYNEQFF. The CDR3 DNA follows: TGCGCCAGCAGCCAAGGGTTGGGGACTAGCGGCTACAATGAGCAGTTCTTC.

The chain joins TRBV27 to TRBJ2-1; D ambiguous. The CDR3 is 13 amino acids. Deletions cut 1 base from V and 8 bases from J, with 9 bases between. CDR1 is MNHEY, CDR2 SMNVEV, per germline (reference sequence). The CDR3 nucleotides read TGTGCCAGCAGTTTATGGCAGAGCGATGAGCAGTTCTTC. Its protein product is CASSLWQSDEQFF.

V is TRBV12-3 or TRBV12-4 and J is TRBJ2-1; 7 bases align to TRBD2. The CDR3 is 16 residues long. V dropped 7 bases and J dropped 5; count of bases not matched to a gene: 14. The CDR3 here is CASTREVGGVNNEQFF. The DNA for the CDR3 is TGTGCCAGCACCCGAGAAGTGGGGGGGGTTAACAATGAGCAGTTCTTC.

This chain connects TRBV3-1 to TRBJ2-3; 8 bases map to TRBD2. The germline V gene has CDR1 LGHDT and CDR2 YNNKEL (reference sequence). V shed 7 bases and J 0 bases; nucleotides not matched to a gene: 6. This CDR3 has 15 amino acids. CDR3 region: CASTSRGGSTDTQYF. CDR3 nucleotides: TGTGCCAGCACTTCTCGGGGGGGTAGCACAGATACGCAGTATTTT.

Only a few counts were recorded for this clonotype. V gene TRBV27 combines with J gene TRBJ2-1; D perhaps matches TRBD2 (5 bases). V was clipped by 6 bases and J by 4 bases, with 13 bases between them. This CDR3 contains 14 residues. CDR1 MNHEY and CDR2 SMNVEV come from the germline V gene (reference sequence). In nucleotides, the CDR3 is TGTGCCAGCAGGCCGCCTACTAGGTACAATGAGCAGTTCTTC. It yields the protein CASRPPTRYNEQFF.

For the CDR3, the DNA is TGTGCCAGCAGCGCTGGACTAGCGGGGTTGGATACGCAGTATTTT. The encoded protein is CASSAGLAGLDTQYF. This chain joins TRBV6-4 and TRBJ2-3, with 12 bases matching TRBD2. CDR1 is MRHNA, CDR2 SNTAGT, per germline. The CDR3 length is 15 residues. The V segment lost 6 bases and the J segment 6 bases; nucleotides outside the gene matches: 7.

The chain couples TRBV20-1 to TRBJ2-3; no clear D gene. The CDR3 is made up of 14 amino acids. Germline CDR1 DFQATT, CDR2 SNEGSKA (reference sequence). The germline V and J ends were trimmed by 6 bases and 0 bases, with 13 bases remaining between them. The CDR3 sequence: CSAPPGTSTDTQYF. The CDR3 DNA is TGCAGTGCCCCTCCAGGAACTAGCACAGATACGCAGTATTTT.

The DNA for the CDR3 is TGCGCCAGCAGCCGAGCGACAGGGGGTTTTGAAAAACTGTTTTTT. Translation gives CASSRATGGFEKLFF. The chain combines TRBV4-3 with TRBJ1-4; 9 bases match TRBD1. The CDR3 is 15 amino acids. Germline assignment: CDR1 LGHNA and CDR2 YSLEER. The junction had 7 bases not matched to a gene; V was cut back by 4 bases and J by 7 bases.

The sample holds a few counts of this clonotype. The chain couples TRBV7-6 to TRBJ2-3; TRBD2 agrees at 11 bases. The junction had 4 bases not matched to a gene; V was cut back by 5 bases and J by 0 bases. CDR1 and CDR2 (germline): SGHVS, FNYEAQ. The CDR3 length is 16 residues. The CDR3 DNA follows: TGTGCCAGCAGCCCTAGACTAGCGGGGAGCACAGATACGCAGTATTTT. It is translated as CASSPRLAGSTDTQYF.

This chain links TRBV6-1 with TRBJ2-1, with 9 bases matching TRBD2. Trimming cost V 10 bases and J 10 bases; bases outside gene matches: 5. The germline V gene encodes CDR1 MNHNS and CDR2 SASEGT. This CDR3 has 11 amino acids. CDR3 protein: CATFAGGEQFF. The CDR3 nucleotides are TGTGCCACCTTCGCGGGAGGGGAGCAGTTCTTC.

The chain carries TRBV9 and TRBJ2-5; 7 positions agree with TRBD2. Trimming at V came to 4 bases and at J to 3 bases, leaving 15 bases not matched to a gene. This CDR3 contains 17 residues. The germline V gene encodes CDR1 SGDLS and CDR2 YYNGEE. As DNA, the CDR3 is TGTGCCAGCAGCCCCTTCGCGGGAGCGAGAACCAAAGAGACCCAGTACTTC. Residues: CASSPFAGARTKETQYF.

This chain links TRBV6-6 with TRBJ2-3, with TRBD2 identical over 12 bases. CDR1 and CDR2 from the germline V gene are MNHNY and SVGAGI (reference sequence). CDR3 size: 16 residues. After removal of 5 bases from V and 4 bases from J, the junction contained 7 bases not matched to a gene. CDR3 sequence reads: CASSGRLAGVADTQYF. As DNA, the CDR3 is TGTGCCAGCAGTGGCAGACTAGCGGGGGTAGCAGATACGCAGTATTTT.

V is TRBV27 and J is TRBJ2-4; 9 bases fit TRBD2. The J call may be wrong; the DNA end is better matched by TRBJ2-7. Germline V gene lookup returns CDR1 MNHEY and CDR2 SMNVEV (reference sequence). The CDR3 length is 16 residues. The CDR3 region has the DNA TGTGCCAGCAGTTTGGTCAGCGGGGGGACCTACTACGAGCAGTACTTC. Translated, it gives CASSLVSGGTYYEQYF.

The chain combines TRBV11-2 with TRBJ1-2; D gene ambiguous. This CDR3 is 13 amino acids long. The germline V gene has CDR1 SGHAT and CDR2 FQNNGV. Between the trimmed V and J ends, which lost 1 base and 6 bases, there was a span of 9 bases. The CDR3 region has the DNA TGTGCCAGCAGCTTAGGCGCAGGACATGGCTACACCTTC. Translation: CASSLGAGHGYTF.

Comment on this clonotype: It may be a read error: a sequence one base away is much more abundant. The rearrangement links TRBV28 to TRBJ2-7; D uncertain. The better agreement between TRBJ2-5 and the DNA end casts doubt on the J call. The germline CDR1 and CDR2 sequences are MDHEN and SYDVKM. The CDR3 consists of 14 residues. CDR3 sequence (DNA): TGTGCCAGTCATGAGGCAGATTTCGAAAAGACCCAGTACTTC. This gives the protein CASHEADFEKTQYF.

As for this clonotype: It is likely a read error, because the conserved phenylalanine at the end of the CDR3 is missing. The chain combines TRBV29-1 with TRBJ2-7; 7 bases align to TRBD1. Germline V gene data show CDR1 as SQVTM and CDR2 as ANQGSEA. This CDR3 region has 13 residues. V lost 1 base and J lost 2; bases outside the gene matches: 2. CDR3 in amino acids: CSVEGQGAYEQYI. CDR3 DNA sequence: TGCAGCGTTGAAGGACAGGGTGCCTACGAGCAGTACATC.

This clonotype came up a few times. The J gene is TRBJ2-7, the V gene TRBV4-1; possible D gene TRBD1, 5 bases. The J call may be wrong; the DNA end is better matched by TRBJ2-5. The CDR3 sequence is 15 residues long. Germline CDR1 MGHRA, CDR2 YSYEKL. CDR3 bases: TGCGCCAGCAGCCAAGTCTACAGGTTCGGAGAGACCCAGTACTTC. Residues: CASSQVYRFGETQYF.

This clonotype has just a few counts. This chain connects TRBV7-3 to TRBJ2-1; 7 bases match TRBD1. From germline, CDR1 is SGHTA and CDR2 FQGTGA. This CDR3 spans 15 amino acids. The V and J ends lost 3 bases and 3 bases, in that order; junction bases with no gene match: 5. As DNA, the CDR3 is TGTGCCAGCAGCTTGACAGGGAGCCTCTACAATGAGCAGTTCTTC. Translated, it gives CASSLTGSLYNEQFF.

This clonotype was observed many times. The rearrangement joins TRBV28 to TRBJ1-2; TRBD1 agrees at 10 bases. The trim removed 7 bases at V and 3 bases at J, leaving 2 bases unmatched. The V gene's germline CDR1 is MDHEN and CDR2 SYDVKM. CDR3 length: 13 residues. The CDR3 here is CASKGQGHYGYTF. The CDR3 nucleotides read TGTGCCAGCAAGGGACAGGGGCACTATGGCTACACCTTC.

The chain joins TRBV6-1 to TRBJ1-4, with 7 bases matching TRBD1. There are 16 residues in the CDR3. The ends lost 1 base at V and 3 bases at J; junction bases unmatched: 5. From germline, CDR1 is MNHNS and CDR2 SASEGT. CDR3 sequence reads: CASSEDRGWANEKLFF. The CDR3 DNA reads as TGTGCCAGCAGTGAAGACAGGGGATGGGCTAATGAAAAACTGTTTTTT.

The chain employs TRBV6-1 and TRBJ1-6, with TRBD1 matching 7 bases. Trimming at V came to 5 bases and at J to 5 bases, leaving 6 bases not matched to a gene. Germline assignment: CDR1 MNHNS and CDR2 SASEGT. This CDR3 contains 15 residues. This CDR3 reads CASSQTGTDNSPLHF. CDR3 nucleotide sequence: TGTGCCAGCAGTCAGACCGGGACAGATAATTCACCCCTCCACTTT.

The CDR3: CASSQEVVHEQYF. Here the CDR3 DNA reads TGTGCCAGCAGCCAAGAAGTAGTCCACGAGCAGTACTTC. The chain combines TRBV3-1 with TRBJ2-7; D is uncertain. Germline loops: CDR1 LGHDT, CDR2 YNNKEL (reference sequence). The CDR3 is made up of 13 amino acids. Trimming removed 0 bases from V and 5 bases from J, with 8 bases in between.

This clonotype was detected only a few times. The V and J genes are TRBV7-2 and TRBJ2-3; no reliable D call. The germline V gene encodes CDR1 SGHTA and CDR2 FQGNSA. Trimming took off 1 base at V and 1 base at J, with 9 bases between the two ends. CDR3 length: 15 amino acids. CDR3 region: CASSLDGLGTDTQYF. CDR3 in DNA: TGTGCCAGCAGCTTAGACGGTCTGGGCACAGATACGCAGTATTTT.

This chain joins TRBV7-9 and TRBJ1-1, with D hard to call. The CDR3 is made up of 13 amino acids. Germline lookup yields CDR1 SEHNR and CDR2 FQNEAQ (reference sequence). V dropped 5 bases and J dropped 6 bases, with 13 bases sitting between them. For the CDR3, the DNA is TGTGCCAGCAGCCCCCCGGCAGGCTCTGAAGCTTTCTTT. Its protein is CASSPPAGSEAFF.